This TCR beta chain was captured in a study of blood T cell repertoires in COVID-19. Participants were aged roughly 18 to 89 years from about 25 US areas. Clones were sequenced by immunoSEQ multiplex PCR, and TCRdb holds only the in-frame ones, with some missing. The sample has over 250,000 clones, approximately 90% seen once. V shed 2 bases and J shed 5 bases, with 9 bases lying between them. Germline V CDR1 and CDR2: KGHSH, LQKENI. The CDR3 is 13 residues long. This TCR was sampled from a woman in her thirties who had recovered from COVID-19. Sequenced: PBMCs or T cells enriched from blood (not recorded which). The rearrangement links TRBV18 to TRBJ2-5; D call uncertain. The CDR3 bases are TGTGCCAGCTCACCATCGGCGGCCGAGACCCAGTACTTC. Translation gives CASSPSAAETQYF. Using reference TRBV18 and TRBJ2-5 for the parts outside the CDR3, the full variable domain is NAGVMQNPRHLVRRRGQEARLRCSPMKGHSHVYWYRQLPEEGLKFMVYLQKENIIDESGMPKERFSAEFPKEGPSILRIQQVVRGDSAAYFCASSPSAAETQYFGPGTRLLVL.